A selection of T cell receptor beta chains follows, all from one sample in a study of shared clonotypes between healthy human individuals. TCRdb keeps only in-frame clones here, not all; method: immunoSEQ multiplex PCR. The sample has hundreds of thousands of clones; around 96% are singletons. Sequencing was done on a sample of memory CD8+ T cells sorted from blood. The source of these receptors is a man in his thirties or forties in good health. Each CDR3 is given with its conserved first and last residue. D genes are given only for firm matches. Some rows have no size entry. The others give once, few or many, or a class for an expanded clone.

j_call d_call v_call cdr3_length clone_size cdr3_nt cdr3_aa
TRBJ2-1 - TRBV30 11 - TGTGCCTGGAGTACGAGTGGGGAGCAGTTCTTC CAWSTSGEQFF
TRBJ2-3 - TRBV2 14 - TGTGCCAGCAGTCGGGACAAGGGCACAGATACGCAGTATTTT CASSRDKGTDTQYF
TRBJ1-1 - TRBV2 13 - TGTGCCAGCATGGGGGAGGCGAACACTGAAGCTTTCTTT CASMGEANTEAFF
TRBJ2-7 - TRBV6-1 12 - TGTGCCAGCGGGAAGGGTTTTTACGAGCAGTACTTC CASGKGFYEQYF
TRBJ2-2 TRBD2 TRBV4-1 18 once TGCGCCAGCAGCCAAGAATCCAGACTAGCGGGACGCACCGGGGAGCTGTTTTTT CASSQESRLAGRTGELFF
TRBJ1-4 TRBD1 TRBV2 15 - TGTGCCAGCAGTTATCAGGGGGCCAATAATGAAAAACTGTTTTTT CASSYQGANNEKLFF
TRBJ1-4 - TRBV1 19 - TGCACCAGCAGCCAAGATGTAGGGGCCCACCATTCAACTAATGAAAAACTGTTTTTT CTSSQDVGAHHSTNEKLFF
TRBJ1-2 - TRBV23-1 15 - TGCGCCAGCAGTCAAACGGACGGGGTAGGTCATGGCTACACCTTC CASSQTDGVGHGYTF
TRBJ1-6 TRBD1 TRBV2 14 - TGTGCCAGCATGAGGGACAGGGGAAATTCACCCCTCCACTTT CASMRDRGNSPLHF
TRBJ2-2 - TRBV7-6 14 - TGTGCCAGCAGCTTGGGGGCGAACACCGGGGAGCTGTTTTTT CASSLGANTGELFF
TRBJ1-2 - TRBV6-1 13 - TGTGCCAGCAGTCCCTCCGATAACTATGGCTACACCTTC CASSPSDNYGYTF
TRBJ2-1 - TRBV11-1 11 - TGTGCCAGCAGCTTTATGAATGAGCAGTTCTTC CASSFMNEQFF
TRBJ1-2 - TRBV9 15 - TGTGCCAGCAGCGAAACAGTACTTGCTAACTATGGCTACACCTTC CASSETVLANYGYTF
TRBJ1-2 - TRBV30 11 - TGTGCGTTGATAGGGGGTTATGGCTACACCTTC CALIGGYGYTF
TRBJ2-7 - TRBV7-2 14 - TGTGCCAGCAGCTCCAACCAGGGGCCCTACGAGCAGTACTTC CASSSNQGPYEQYF
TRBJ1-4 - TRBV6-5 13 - TGTGCCAGCAGGGAGAAAGGGGGAGAAAAACTGTTTTTT CASREKGGEKLFF
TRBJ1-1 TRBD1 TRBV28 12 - TGTGCCAGCGGACAGGGGGACACTGAAGCTTTCTTT CASGQGDTEAFF
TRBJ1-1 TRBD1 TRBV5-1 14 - TGCGCCAGCAGCCACGGGACAGGGGGCACTGAAGCTTTCTTT CASSHGTGGTEAFF
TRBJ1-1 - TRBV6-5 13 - TGTGCCAGCAGCCCCTCCGCGGCCCTTGAAGCTTTCTTT CASSPSAALEAFF
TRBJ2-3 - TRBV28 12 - TGTGCCAGCAACTTAGACCACCGTACGCAGTATTTT CASNLDHRTQYF
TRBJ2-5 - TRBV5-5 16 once TGTGCCAGCAGCTTGCCCCTCTCGAGCGGCCAAGAGACCCAGTACTTC CASSLPLSSGQETQYF
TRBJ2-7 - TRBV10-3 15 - TGTGCCACCCTATCAAAAGCGAACCCCTCCTACGAGCAGTACTTC CATLSKANPSYEQYF
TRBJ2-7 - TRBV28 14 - TGTGCCAGCAGTTTGTGGGGTAGTGGCTACGAGCAGTACTTC CASSLWGSGYEQYF
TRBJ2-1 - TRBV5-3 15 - TGTGCCAGAAGCTTGGGAAGGGTTTTCTACAATGAGCAGTTCTTC CARSLGRVFYNEQFF
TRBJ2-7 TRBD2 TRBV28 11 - TGTGCCACGGGAGGTTTTTACGAGCAGTACTTC CATGGFYEQYF
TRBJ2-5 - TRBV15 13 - TGTGCCACCAGCAGAGCCCAGGGAGAGACCCAGTACTTC CATSRAQGETQYF
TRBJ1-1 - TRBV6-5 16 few TGTGCCAGCAGTTACTCTAGGGCCGGGGGGGGCACTGAAGCTTTCTTT CASSYSRAGGGTEAFF
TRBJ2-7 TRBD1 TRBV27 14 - TGTGCCAGCAGTCCCGGGGACAGGGACTACGAGCAGTACTTC CASSPGDRDYEQYF
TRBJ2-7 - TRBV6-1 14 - TGTGCCAGCAGTGAAACGGGCTACCCCAACGAGCAGTACTTC CASSETGYPNEQYF
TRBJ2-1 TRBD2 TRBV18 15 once TGTGCCAGCTCAGTTACTAGCGGGAAGGGCCATGAGCAGTTCTTC CASSVTSGKGHEQFF
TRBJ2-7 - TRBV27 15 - TGTGCCAGCAGAACCTCGGGGAAGGGCTACTACGAGCAGTACTTC CASRTSGKGYYEQYF
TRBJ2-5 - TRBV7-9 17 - TGTGCCAGCAGCTTTGTAGTTGTCCGGGACTCCCAAGAGACCCAGTACTTC CASSFVVVRDSQETQYF
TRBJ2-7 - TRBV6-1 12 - TGTGCCAGCAGTGAACCCCTCTACGAGCAGTGCTTC CASSEPLYEQCF
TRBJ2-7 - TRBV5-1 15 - TGCGCCAGCAGCTTGGGGAGACTATCCTCCTACGAGCAGTACTTC CASSLGRLSSYEQYF
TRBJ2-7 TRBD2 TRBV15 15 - TGTGCCACCAGCAGAGTGGGCGGGAGTAGCTACGAGCAGTACTTC CATSRVGGSSYEQYF
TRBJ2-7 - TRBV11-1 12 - TGTGCCAGCAGCTCTGTGTCCTGGGTGCAGTACTTC CASSSVSWVQYF
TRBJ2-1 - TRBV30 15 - TGTGCCTGGACCACGTTGCAGGGGAGGTACAATGAGCAGTTCTTC CAWTTLQGRYNEQFF
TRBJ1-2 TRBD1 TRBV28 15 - TGTGCCAGCAGTTTATCGGGATCAGGGGGCGGTGGCTACACCTTC CASSLSGSGGGGYTF
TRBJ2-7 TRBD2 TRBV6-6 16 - TGTGCCAGCAGTTACAGGAGGGAGGGACTCCTTGGGGAGCAGTACTTC CASSYRREGLLGEQYF
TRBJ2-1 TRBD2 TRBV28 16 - TGTGCCAGCAGTGGGAGGACTAGCGGGAGTTACAATGAGCAGTTCTTC CASSGRTSGSYNEQFF
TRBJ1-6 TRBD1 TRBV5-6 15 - TGTGCCAGCAGCTTGTTCCAGGGGGCGCCTTCACCCCTCCACTTT CASSLFQGAPSPLHF
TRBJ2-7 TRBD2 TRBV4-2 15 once TGTGCCAGCAGCCTCGGGACTAGCGGAACCTACGAGCAGTACTTC CASSLGTSGTYEQYF
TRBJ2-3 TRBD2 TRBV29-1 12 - TGCAGCGTGGGCGGGAGGGGAGATACGCAGTATTTT CSVGGRGDTQYF
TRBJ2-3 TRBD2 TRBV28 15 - TGTGCCAGCACCGAAAGCGGGAGGGGGGGAGATACGCAGTATTTT CASTESGRGGDTQYF
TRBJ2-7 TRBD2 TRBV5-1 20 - TGCGCCAGCAGCTTCCCCCCTCTGTCCGGGACTAGCGGGAGGGCCTACGAGCAGTACTTC CASSFPPLSGTSGRAYEQYF
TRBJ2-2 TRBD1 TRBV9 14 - TGTGCCAGCAGCCCGACAGGGGGCACCGGGGAGCTGTTTTTT CASSPTGGTGELFF
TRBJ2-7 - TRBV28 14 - TGTGCCAGCAGTTTTCTGGGAGAGGGGCACGAGCAGTACTTC CASSFLGEGHEQYF
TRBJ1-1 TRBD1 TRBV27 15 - TGTGCCAGCAGACTGGGACAGAATATGAACACTGAAGCTTTCTTT CASRLGQNMNTEAFF
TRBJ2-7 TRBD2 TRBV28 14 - TGTGCCAGCAGTCTCGGGACTAGCGGGTACGAGCAGTACTTC CASSLGTSGYEQYF
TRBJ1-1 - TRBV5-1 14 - TGCGCCAGCAGCTTGGACACCTTTAACACTGAAGCTTTCTTT CASSLDTFNTEAFF
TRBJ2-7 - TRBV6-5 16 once TGTGCCAGCAGTTACTCGAGGCGGGTTATCTCCTACGAGCAGTACTTC CASSYSRRVISYEQYF
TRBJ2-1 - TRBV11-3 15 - TGTGCCAGCAGCTCGCGACAGAAGCCTTACAATGAGCAGTTCTTC CASSSRQKPYNEQFF
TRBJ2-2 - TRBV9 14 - TGTGCCAGCAGCGTAGCTTCTAACACCGGGGAGCTGTTTTTT CASSVASNTGELFF
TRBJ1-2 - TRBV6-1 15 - TGTGCCAGCAGTGAAAACGGTAGGCAGGGCTATGGCTACACCTTC CASSENGRQGYGYTF
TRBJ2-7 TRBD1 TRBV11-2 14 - TGTGCCAGCAGCTTCGGGACAGGTTCCTACGAGCAGTACTTC CASSFGTGSYEQYF